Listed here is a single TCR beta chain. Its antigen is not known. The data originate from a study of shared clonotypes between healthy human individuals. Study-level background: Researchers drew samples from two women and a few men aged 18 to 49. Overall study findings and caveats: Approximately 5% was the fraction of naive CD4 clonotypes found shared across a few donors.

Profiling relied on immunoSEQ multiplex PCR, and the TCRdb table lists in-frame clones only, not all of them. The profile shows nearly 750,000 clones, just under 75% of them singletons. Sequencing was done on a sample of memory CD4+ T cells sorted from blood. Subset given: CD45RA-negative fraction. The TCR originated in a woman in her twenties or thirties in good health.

CDR3 protein: CASSLVRFGSTDTQYF. The CDR3 DNA reads TGTGCCAGCAGCTTAGTACGGTTTGGGAGCACAGATACGCAGTATTTT. The chain employs TRBV7-9 and TRBJ2-3; no clear D. Germline V CDR1 and CDR2: SEHNR, FQNEAQ (reference sequence). V lost 1 base, J lost 0 bases, and 11 bases lay in between. There are 16 residues in the CDR3.